These 17 T cell receptor beta chains originate from one sample sequenced in a study of blood T cell repertoires in COVID-19. Repertoires were generated with immunoSEQ multiplex PCR, while TCRdb's copy carries only in-frame clones and drops some. The sample includes roughly 6,100 clones, approximately 82% of them seen just once. The material sequenced was peripheral blood. The origin of the receptors is a human donor with active COVID-19. The donor label of this sample is uncertain.

V is TRBV12-3 or TRBV12-4 and J is TRBJ1-4, with D hard to call. Deletions cut 7 bases from V and 6 bases from J, with 9 bases between. The CDR3 covers 12 residues. The CDR3 nucleotides are TGTGCCAGCAAACGGGGTTATGAAAAACTGTTTTTT. This gives the protein CASKRGYEKLFF.

The chain is built from TRBV9 and TRBJ2-5; a weak D match, TRBD2 (5 bases). The length of the CDR3 is 13 residues. Trimming took 2 bases from V and 3 from J, leaving 8 bases between them. Looked up from germline, CDR1 is SGDLS and CDR2 is YYNGEE. CDR3 coding DNA: TGTGCCAGCAGCGTTCGGGGAGAAGAGACCCAGTACTTC. As protein: CASSVRGEETQYF.

CDR3 residues: CASSPAGGPPTDTQYF. Here the CDR3 DNA reads TGTGCCAGCTCACCGGCGGGGGGGCCCCCCACAGATACGCAGTATTTT. The chain joins TRBV18 to TRBJ2-3; TRBD2 matches 9 bases. The CDR3 runs 16 residues. CDR1 is KGHSH and CDR2 is LQKENI in the germline V gene. V lost 3 bases, J lost 2 bases, and 6 bases stayed unmatched. The full variable domain, rest sourced from reference TRBV18 and TRBJ2-3, is NAGVMQNPRHLVRRRGQEARLRCSPMKGHSHVYWYRQLPEEGLKFMVYLQKENIIDESGMPKERFSAEFPKEGPSILRIQQVVRGDSAAYFCASSPAGGPPTDTQYFGPGTRLTVL.

V gene TRBV20-1 combines with J gene TRBJ2-3, with D uncertain. CDR3 length: 14 amino acids. The V and J ends lost 3 bases and 4 bases respectively, with 14 bases between them. CDR1 is DFQATT, CDR2 SNEGSKA, per germline (reference sequence). The CDR3 sequence is CSASPARLADTQYF. The CDR3 DNA is TGCAGTGCTAGTCCCGCCCGCCTAGCAGATACGCAGTATTTT.

This rearrangement joins TRBV10-3 to TRBJ1-6; TRBD1 agrees at 7 bases. The CDR3 is 16 residues long. Trimming cost V 6 bases and J 4 bases; bases outside gene matches: 9. The germline gives CDR1 ENHRY, CDR2 SYGVKD. The CDR3 spells CAISHPPGQYNSPLHF. CDR3 bases: TGTGCCATCAGCCACCCCCCGGGACAGTATAATTCACCCCTCCACTTT.

The gene calls are TRBV5-4 and TRBJ2-2; 7 bases align to TRBD1. This CDR3 contains 17 residues. V gave up 2 bases and J gave up 0 bases; unmatched junction bases: 7. Per germline, CDR1 SGHNT and CDR2 YYREEE (reference sequence). The CDR3 region has the DNA TGTGCCAGCAGCTTAGTCCGGCAGGGGGCGAACACCGGGGAGCTGTTTTTT. This gives the protein CASSLVRQGANTGELFF. The full variable domain, in which reference TRBV5-4 and TRBJ2-2 provide the parts outside the CDR3, is ETGVTQSPTHLIKTRGQQVTLRCSSQSGHNTVSWYQQALGQGPQFIFQYYREEENGRGNFPPRFSGLQFPNYSSELNVNALELDDSALYLCASSLVRQGANTGELFFGEGSRLTVL.

V and J are TRBV4-2 and TRBJ1-1, with a tentative D call TRBD1 (5 bases). Trimming removed 0 bases from V and 1 base from J, with 27 bases in between. Germline V CDR1 and CDR2: LGHNA, YNFKEQ. The CDR3 is made up of 21 amino acids. The CDR3 here is CASSQEAIHPTRGRKNTEAFF. The CDR3, as DNA: TGTGCCAGCAGCCAAGAAGCCATACATCCGACGCGGGGCAGGAAGAACACTGAAGCTTTCTTT.

This chain connects TRBV7-3 to TRBJ2-2; tentative D call: TRBD2 (6 bases). The V end was cut by 1 base, the J end by 3 bases, with 12 bases between. Germline CDR1 SGHTA, CDR2 FQGTGA. There are 16 residues in the CDR3. CDR3 residues: CASSLISGEHTGELFF. The DNA of the CDR3 is TGTGCCAGCAGCTTAATTTCGGGAGAGCACACCGGGGAGCTGTTTTTT.

A few counts support this clone. The chain carries TRBV9 and TRBJ2-7; D is undetermined. This CDR3 spans 14 amino acids. Deletions cut 3 bases from V and 6 bases from J, with 16 bases between. Looked up from germline, CDR1 is SGDLS and CDR2 is YYNGEE. This CDR3 is CASSAGSTSGEQYF. The CDR3 DNA is TGTGCCAGCAGCGCCGGGTCCACGTCCGGCGAGCAGTACTTC.

This clone was counted only a few times. The CDR3 region has the DNA TGTGCCAGCAGCTTTACGACCCCAGGACAGGGCGGCTACACCTTC. Translation gives CASSFTTPGQGGYTF. The gene calls are TRBV6-5 and TRBJ1-2, with 8 bases fitting TRBD1. The germline V gene has CDR1 MNHEY and CDR2 SVGAGI. CDR3 length equals 15 residues. V shed 6 bases and J 8 bases; nucleotides not matched to a gene: 14.

The chain links TRBV6-2 or TRBV6-3 to TRBJ1-5; D is ambiguous. The CDR3 runs 13 residues. Between the trimmed V and J ends, which lost 5 bases and 9 bases, there was a span of 14 bases. Germline V gives CDR1 MNHEY, CDR2 SVGEGT. CDR3 sequence (DNA): TGTGCCAGCAGTGATGCCCGGCACAGGCCCCAGCATTTT. Translated: CASSDARHRPQHF.

This CDR3 is CASSPGQGTGELFF. CDR3 coding DNA: TGTGCCAGCAGCCCTGGACAGGGAACCGGGGAGCTGTTTTTT. The chain is built from TRBV7-2 and TRBJ2-2; 8 bases are shared with TRBD1. CDR3 length equals 14 residues. Germline loops: CDR1 SGHTA, CDR2 FQGNSA. V was clipped by 5 bases and J by 5 bases; unmatched bases: 4.

This clone was observed once. The chain carries TRBV5-1 and TRBJ2-5; the match to TRBD1 covers 8 bases. Germline values: CDR1 SGHRS, CDR2 YFSETQ. The CDR3 runs 16 residues. V was pared by 0 bases and J by 1 base, with 5 bases of the junction left unmatched. CDR3 nucleotide sequence: TGCGCCAGCAGCTTGGCTGCGACAGGGGCCCAAGAGACCCAGTACTTC. This sequence encodes CASSLAATGAQETQYF.

The chain combines TRBV18 with TRBJ2-7, with a tentative D call TRBD1 (6 bases). The CDR3 is 13 amino acids. CDR1 KGHSH and CDR2 LQKENI come from the germline V gene. Trimming stripped 8 bases from V and 0 bases from J, with 11 bases between. CDR3 nucleotides: TGTGCCAGCCGACAGGCCAGCTCCTACGAGCAGTACTTC. Residues: CASRQASSYEQYF.

The chain links TRBV7-8 to TRBJ2-3; D might be TRBD1 (6 bases). Germline lookup yields CDR1 SGHVS and CDR2 FQNEAQ. V lost 0 bases to trimming and J lost 6 bases, with 10 bases between them. The CDR3 has 14 residues. Here the CDR3 DNA reads TGTGCCAGCAGCTTAGCGAGTAGGGGGGATACGCAGTATTTT. It specifies CASSLASRGDTQYF.

This clone was seen more than once but under ten times. The rearrangement uses TRBV5-1 and TRBJ1-5; 8 nucleotides match TRBD1. Germline V lookup: CDR1 SGHRS, CDR2 YFSETQ. V gave up 5 bases and J gave up 8 bases; unmatched junction bases: 12. The CDR3 sequence is 15 residues long. CDR3 region: CASRETGVLEEPQHF. The DNA of the CDR3 is TGCGCCAGCAGAGAGACAGGGGTCCTTGAGGAGCCCCAGCATTTT.

This CDR3 is CASSQALGGSSFANTGELFF. The CDR3 nucleotides are TGCGCCAGCAGCCAAGCACTAGGAGGTAGCTCGTTCGCGAACACCGGGGAGCTGTTTTTT. The J gene is TRBJ2-2, the V gene TRBV4-3, with a tentative D call TRBD2 (5 bases). Trimming pared 1 base from V and 0 bases from J, leaving 21 bases between. Germline loops: CDR1 LGHNA, CDR2 YSLEER. The CDR3 contains 20 residues.